Listed below are T cell receptor beta chains from one sample, sequenced in a study of OX40 agonist ivuxolimab in advanced cancers. Assay: immunoSEQ multiplex PCR; the TCRdb copy retains only in-frame clones and omits some. Among about 68,000 clones, roughly 84% were seen once, and the ten largest hold 0.55% to 0.85%. Sequencing used CD4+ or CD8+ T cells sorted from blood, obtained in a trial of the OX40 agonist ivuxolimab. These receptors originate from an adult with an advanced solid tumor such as melanoma, head and neck, liver or kidney cancer. CDR3s include the opening cysteine and the closing phenylalanine or tryptophan. The D gene is left open where the match is weak. Size is omitted from some rows. Given values are once, few, many or a class for expanded clones.

abundance: .; d_gene: TRBD1; j_gene: TRBJ1-1; len: 14; v_gene: TRBV9; CDR3aa: CASSFTGTDTEAFF; CDR3nt: TGTGCCAGCAGCTTCACCGGGACAGACACTGAAGCTTTCTTT
abundance: .; d_gene: .; j_gene: TRBJ1-1; len: 15; v_gene: TRBV10-3; CDR3aa: CAISESPLSSTEAFF; CDR3nt: TGTGCCATCAGTGAGTCCCCCCTTTCGAGCACTGAAGCTTTCTTT
abundance: .; d_gene: TRBD1; j_gene: TRBJ1-5; len: 15; v_gene: TRBV7-2; CDR3aa: CASSLATGLGQPQHF; CDR3nt: TGTGCCAGCAGCTTAGCGACAGGGTTAGGTCAGCCCCAGCATTTT
abundance: once; d_gene: .; j_gene: TRBJ2-2; len: 13; v_gene: TRBV7-3; CDR3aa: CASSLINTGELFF; CDR3nt: TGTGCCAGCAGCTTAATTAACACCGGGGAGCTGTTTTTT
abundance: .; d_gene: .; j_gene: TRBJ2-7; len: 13; v_gene: TRBV6-5; CDR3aa: CASSQDVTYEQYF; CDR3nt: TGTGCCAGCAGTCAGGACGTGACCTACGAGCAGTACTTC
abundance: .; d_gene: .; j_gene: TRBJ2-5; len: 17; v_gene: TRBV27; CDR3aa: CASQGKRASTLEETQYF; CDR3nt: TGTGCCAGCCAAGGAAAACGGGCCTCCACCCTGGAGGAGACCCAGTACTTC
abundance: .; d_gene: TRBD2; j_gene: TRBJ2-1; len: 16; v_gene: TRBV5-6; CDR3aa: CASSLLVTSGYNEQFF; CDR3nt: TGTGCCAGCAGCTTGTTAGTAACTAGCGGGTACAATGAGCAGTTCTTC
abundance: .; d_gene: .; j_gene: TRBJ1-1; len: 13; v_gene: TRBV6-6; CDR3aa: CASRGWGDTEAFF; CDR3nt: TGTGCCAGCAGGGGATGGGGGGACACTGAAGCTTTCTTT
abundance: .; d_gene: .; j_gene: TRBJ2-7; len: 14; v_gene: TRBV11-2; CDR3aa: CASSLGLGAYEQYF; CDR3nt: TGTGCCAGCAGCTTGGGCCTTGGGGCCTACGAGCAGTACTTC
abundance: .; d_gene: .; j_gene: TRBJ2-3; len: 16; v_gene: TRBV29-1; CDR3aa: CSVEDPAISGTDTQYF; CDR3nt: TGCAGCGTTGAAGATCCTGCAATATCGGGGACAGATACGCAGTATTTT
abundance: .; d_gene: .; j_gene: TRBJ1-1; len: 14; v_gene: TRBV18; CDR3aa: CASSITAIAPEAFF; CDR3nt: TGTGCCAGCTCTATCACCGCGATAGCCCCTGAAGCTTTCTTT
abundance: .; d_gene: .; j_gene: TRBJ1-1; len: 15; v_gene: TRBV5-5; CDR3aa: CASSLGPVKNTEAFF; CDR3nt: TGTGCCAGCAGCTTGGGGCCGGTTAAAAACACTGAAGCTTTCTTT
abundance: few; d_gene: .; j_gene: TRBJ1-6; len: 16; v_gene: TRBV10-3; CDR3aa: CAISPRGGLDNSPLHF; CDR3nt: TGTGCCATCAGTCCCAGGGGAGGATTAGATAATTCACCCCTCCACTTT
abundance: .; d_gene: .; j_gene: TRBJ2-5; len: 14; v_gene: TRBV7-9; CDR3aa: CASSIRRTGETQYF; CDR3nt: TGTGCCAGCAGTATTCGAAGGACGGGAGAGACCCAGTACTTC
abundance: .; d_gene: .; j_gene: TRBJ2-3; len: 15; v_gene: TRBV12-5; CDR3aa: CASGLGLAFTDTQYF; CDR3nt: TGTGCTAGTGGTTTGGGGCTAGCCTTCACAGATACGCAGTATTTT
abundance: once; d_gene: TRBD1; j_gene: TRBJ1-1; len: 14; v_gene: TRBV5-6; CDR3aa: CASSLGQGAIGAFF; CDR3nt: TGTGCCAGCAGCTTGGGACAGGGGGCGATTGGAGCTTTCTTT
abundance: .; d_gene: .; j_gene: TRBJ2-2; len: 15; v_gene: TRBV4-3; CDR3aa: CASSPDRRNTGELFF; CDR3nt: TGCGCCAGCAGCCCGGACAGAAGGAACACCGGGGAGCTGTTTTTT
abundance: .; d_gene: .; j_gene: TRBJ1-4; len: 14; v_gene: TRBV7-9; CDR3aa: CASSPTGPYEKLFF; CDR3nt: TGTGCCAGCAGCCCTACAGGGCCTTATGAAAAACTGTTTTTT
abundance: .; d_gene: .; j_gene: TRBJ2-5; len: 15; v_gene: TRBV5-8; CDR3aa: CASSFGGSQQETQYF; CDR3nt: TGTGCCAGCAGCTTTGGTGGCAGCCAACAAGAGACCCAGTACTTC
abundance: .; d_gene: TRBD1; j_gene: TRBJ1-1; len: 15; v_gene: TRBV19; CDR3aa: CASSIIGTVATEAFF; CDR3nt: TGTGCCAGTAGTATAATCGGGACAGTCGCCACTGAAGCTTTCTTT
abundance: .; d_gene: .; j_gene: TRBJ1-4; len: 13; v_gene: TRBV6-5; CDR3aa: CASSYRSTEKLFF; CDR3nt: TGTGCCAGCAGTTACAGGAGTACTGAAAAACTGTTTTTT
abundance: .; d_gene: TRBD1; j_gene: TRBJ2-7; len: 15; v_gene: TRBV7-4; CDR3aa: CASSGRYDRAYEQYF; CDR3nt: TGTGCCAGCAGCGGGCGGTATGACAGGGCCTACGAGCAGTACTTC